In this sample, the clone carrying this T cell receptor (beta chain) turned up a few times. This sample stems from a study of T-cell memory formation after mild COVID-19. TCRdb ran MiXCR on the 5' RACE reads and lists one entry per CDR3 protein. The table includes roughly 250,000 distinct CDR3 sequences, roughly 17% detected once. Between the trimmed V and J ends, which lost 2 bases and 8 bases, there was a span of 7 bases. Germline V gene lookup returns CDR1 MNHEY and CDR2 SVGAGI. The CDR3 contains 13 residues. Sequencing was done on a sample of PBMCs or a T cell subset sorted from them (not recorded which). The TCR originated in a man in his late teens or twenties who had mild COVID-19 (a few samples of this study predate the infection). Cell type and time point are not known. The chain employs TRBV6-5 and TRBJ1-6; D is unresolved. CDR3 sequence: CASSYIGDSPLHF. In DNA, the CDR3 is TGTGCCAGCAGTTACATTGGGGATTCACCCCTCCACTTT.